This TCR beta chain was sequenced during a study of monozygotic twins with cystic fibrosis. Study as a whole: With roughly 16 PCR cycles, barcoded libraries came from approximately 2.7 micrograms of fragmented DNA.

The assay was immunoSEQ multiplex PCR, and TCRdb's table has in-frame clones only and misses some. Counted here are about 35,000 clones, just over 65% occurring once; the ten biggest clones make up 0.75% to 0.85%. The germline V gene encodes CDR1 WNHNN and CDR2 SYGVQD (reference sequence). The ends lost 5 bases at V and 0 bases at J; junction bases unmatched: 13. CDR3 size: 18 residues. Turning to this clone: Its antigen is not identified.

Overall study findings and caveats: In 13 of 16 pairs, V gene usage was closest to the co-twin's. Nucleotide-identical clonotype sharing was significantly higher within monozygotic CF twin pairs than between unrelated CF individuals.

V usage is TRBV10-1 and J usage is TRBJ1-5; the match to TRBD1 covers 7 bases. Input material: blood. The receptor's source is a girl aged 5-17 years with cystic fibrosis. The CDR3 bases are TGCGCCAGCAGTTCTTTCCGGGACAGACTATATAGCAATCAGCCCCAGCATTTT. As protein: CASSSFRDRLYSNQPQHF.